The TCR beta chain described here comes from a study of molecular identifiers for immune sequencing clone quantification (dated by TCRdb to the late 2010s). About the investigation overall: For a replicate experiment, RNA from roughly 20,000 or 100,000 naive CD8 T cells was divided into five aliquots, and four of the five aliquots were sequenced. This methods study benchmarked molecular-identifier clustering-based TCR repertoire sequencing (MIDCIRS) and TCR RNA copy counting, using CD8 T cells to do so.

Libraries of naive CD8 T cells were built from around 20,000 to 990,000 sorted cells, with 10%, 30% or 50% of the purified RNA used. Naive CD8 T cells, defined as CD8+CD4-CCR7+CD45RA+, were FACS-sorted into RLT Plus buffer on a BD FACSAria II. To test detection sensitivity, Jurkat RNA equivalent to more than 8 TCR copies was spiked into samples of about 17,000-1,100,000 naive CD8 T cells. Enrichment of CD8 T cells was performed with RosetteSep CD8+ T Cell Enrichment Cocktail and Ficoll-Paque, after which ACK red cell lysis was carried out. General study outcomes and caveats: Spiked-in Jurkat TCR RNA equal to a single cell's worth was reported to be detectable even within 1,200,000 naive CD8 T cells. Without barcode sub-clustering, chimeric consensus sequences inflated TCR diversity; chimeras reached as high as 47%. Roughly 3 recovered TCR RNA copies per cell were obtained by modeling, versus approximately 9 by digital PCR, implying a capture efficiency of approximately 27%. Naive libraries contained spiked-in Jurkat TCR RNA (more than nine copies' worth), which is not part of the donor repertoire. In CMV-specific effector cells, over 99% of molecules were held by clones above 20 RNA copies, whereas under 1% of molecules were held by such clones in naive cells. The sizes of highly expanded clones could end up underestimated when identical TCR molecules share a barcode.

In its sample, this clonotype was seen many times. Its antigen is still unknown. It has no much larger one-base neighbor in the sample; base qualities were not kept. Taken from cysteine to phenylalanine, the CDR3 has 16 residues. Kept here is only the CDR3 DNA, which spans 48 bases and is read in frame from base 1. Trimming removed 5 bases from V and 5 bases from J; the gene matches leave 13 bases unexplained. CDR1 and CDR2 were assigned from the germline V gene (reference sequence) as SEHNR and FQNEAQ. Library generation was performed with PCR. The sequencing machine was an Illumina HiSeq 4000. Preparation of bulk TCR libraries followed a previously described approach, with the TCR primers listed in Table S5. Purification of total RNA was performed with the Qiagen AllPrep DNA/RNA kit. Before analysis, reads from multiple sequencing runs of the same library were pooled. The study's processing was this. Reads were retained only if the reads had an exact TCR constant sequence, and the retained reads were trimmed to 150 nt and grouped according to their 12-nt molecular barcodes. Reads within each barcode group were sub-clustered using a 15% Levenshtein threshold, and quality-weighted consensus sequences were constructed for each RNA molecule. Non-functional sequences were removed, as were lower-count sequences one edit away from another. Based on fitting two negative binomial distributions, any barcode sub-cluster with under 20% of the maximum read count was discarded. TCRdb itself trimmed the public reads at Q25 with fastp, ran MiXCR and retained productive beta chains. Rows matching on CDR3 protein sequence are summarized as one entry with the most common DNA and genes. The authors' filters were not applied to this entry. In all, the sample holds about 510,000 distinct CDR3 sequences, and about a fifth of those were seen once. Of the sample, about 0.8% is held by the ten largest clones.

The receptor's source is a human donor in good health. Some libraries in this study had Jurkat cell RNA spiked in. Sequenced input: naive CD8+ T cells from blood, with Jurkat cell RNA spiked in. The sample's cell subset or site, from its label and the paper: FACS-sorted CD8+CD4-CCR7+CD45RA+ naive T cells. This sequence uses TRBV7-9 and TRBJ1-1; 8 middle bases align to TRBD1. The bases read TGTGCCAGCAGCCCGCGGTTGACAGGGGTCGGGACTGAAGCTTTCTTT. The resulting protein is CASSPRLTGVGTEAFF.